This TCR beta chain originates from a study of human T cells and chemical hapten exposure (dated by TCRdb to the early 2020s). At the level of the whole study: For sensitization, 2% DPC in acetone was applied to a 2 cm by 2 cm area of upper inner arm skin. Weekly therapeutic DPC doses were additionally applied to the scalp of patients throughout the roughly 25-week study period. Patch tests used Finn chambers with 0.01% DPC on the upper back, scored after 6 days by International Contact Dermatitis Research Group standards. Most of the patients in the cohort were female, and the cohort covered alopecia areata with under or over 50% scalp involvement, alopecia totalis and alopecia universalis. Libraries were pooled for sequencing, and variation in per-sample TCR yields was attributed mainly to small differences in library volumes within the pool. Peripheral blood TCR repertoire changes were tracked in vivo in alopecia patients during primary and secondary sensitization to the hapten diphenylcyclopropenone (DPC). Patient blood was sampled pre-sensitization (week 0) and at 2, 6 and about 24 weeks after DPC sensitization. Blood for TCR sequencing was provided by twenty-nine alopecia patients at one to four time points (pre-sensitization, 2, 6 and 24 weeks).

According to the study, the label for this sample's time point signals: patch test 1, 2 weeks after DPC sensitization. The treatment or condition label here, explained by the study, means: therapeutic diphenylcyclopropenone sensitization with weekly scalp DPC. Blood at each patch-test visit was drawn before the patch test was applied. To be eligible, patients had to be aged 18 to 70, diagnosed with alopecia and judged suitable for DPC therapy, while pregnant patients were excluded. Total RNA was isolated from unfractionated whole blood collected in Tempus Blood RNA tubes. Library preparation was by RACE. The sequencer listed for this sample is NextSeq 500. During library preparation, unique molecular identifiers were attached to individual cDNA molecules so that TCRs could be counted quantitatively and reproducibly. For every blood RNA sample, sequencing covered both the TCR alpha and TCR beta chains. As for the authors' bioinformatics: A median of approximately 96,000 TCRs per sample was observed, with a range of about 23,224 to 690,600. V, J and CDR3 annotation of the TCR reads was carried out using the Decombinator software suite. To make PS versus PT1 abundance plots, every sample was subsampled to the same number of TCRs (28,000). TCRs were defined as expanded if absent before sensitization and observed at least eight times at the 2-week time point. TCRdb redid the processing of the public reads, applying fastp at Q25 and MiXCR, and retained in-frame beta chains. Under each unique CDR3 protein, matching rows form one entry showing the most common genes and DNA. The V and J calls, along with clone size, are taken from TCRdb and not from the paper's own processing. Across this sample there are 150,000 to 200,000 distinct CDR3 sequences, with approximately 15% seen only once. The ten largest clones take up about 1.8% of the sample.

In this sample, this clonotype turned up many times. What antigen it recognizes has not been identified. Base qualities are not recorded, but no much larger clone differs from it by a single base. Study-wide findings and limitations: DPC sensitization did not change the number of TCRs with a frequency above 1 in 1000, and there was no evidence of changes in global repertoire structure. Significantly more large CDR3 similarity clusters were formed by expanded TCRs than by pre-sensitization or healthy control sets, consistent with antigen-driven responses. Because all patients had alopecia, a presumed autoimmune disease, the immune response of the patients might differ from that of healthy individuals. Repeated subsampling changed both the strength of the expansion versus patch-test correlation and the threshold at which that correlation became significant. Patch test score correlated positively with the number of PT1 expanded TCRs, reaching significance at thresholds 8, 16 and 32 but not at 4.

The specimen was whole blood, collected in connection with sensitization to the hapten diphenylcyclopropenone (DPC). The receptor was isolated from a woman aged 30 to 39 with alopecia areata. Some clones in this sample may be carry-over from other donors' samples.

The CDR3 loop reads CASSGGSLSNQPQHF. The nucleotide sequence is TGTGCCAGCAGTGGAGGGTCTCTTAGCAATCAGCCCCAGCATTTT. The V and J segments used are TRBV2 and TRBJ1-5; confidence is insufficient to name the D gene. CDR1 and CDR2 (SNHLY, FYNNEI) derive from the germline V gene. Measured from the cysteine to the phenylalanine, the CDR3 is 15 residues long. Just CDR3 DNA is preserved here, 45 bases in frame from base 1. V drops 4 bases and J drops 0 bases, leaving 10 bases in between.